Each of the 31 T cell receptor beta chains below was sequenced from the same sample in a study of human T cells and chemical hapten exposure. One entry per CDR3 protein results from TCRdb running MiXCR on the RACE reads. The repertoire consists of nearly 85,000 distinct CDR3 sequences, with under 14% occurring once and the leading ten covering roughly 1.5%. Time point indicated: patch test 2, 6 weeks after DPC sensitization. Treatment defined: therapeutic diphenylcyclopropenone sensitization with weekly scalp DPC. The sequencing here drew on whole blood, taken in connection with sensitization to the hapten diphenylcyclopropenone (DPC). These receptor sequences come from a man between 18 and 29 years old with alopecia areata. Some clones in this sample may be carry-over from other donors' samples.

This chain links TRBV18 with TRBJ2-7; 7 bases agree with TRBD1. The CDR3 loop spans 11 amino acids. V lost 6 bases, J lost 11 bases, and 7 bases stayed unmatched. Per the germline V gene, CDR1 is KGHSH and CDR2 is LQKENI. The CDR3 region is CASSGDSPEYV. Here the CDR3 DNA reads TGTGCCAGCTCCGGGGACAGCCCAGAGTACGTC.

The table lists this clonotype with many counts. The chain links TRBV7-3 to TRBJ1-2, with 10 bases that match TRBD1. This CDR3 has 15 residues. V dropped 4 bases and J dropped 4; count of bases not matched to a gene: 6. Germline assignment: CDR1 SGHTA and CDR2 FQGTGA. CDR3 in DNA: TGTGCCAGCAGCTCCGGACAGGGGGGCGCCTATGGCTACACCTTC. It yields the protein CASSSGQGGAYGYTF.

The chain carries TRBV9 and TRBJ2-2; no reliable D call. Germline CDR1 SGDLS, CDR2 YYNGEE. V dropped 0 bases and J dropped 4 bases, with 7 bases sitting between them. The CDR3 covers 14 residues. CDR3 amino acids: CASSVAVGTGELFF. The CDR3 nucleotides read TGTGCCAGCAGCGTAGCCGTGGGCACCGGGGAGCTGTTTTTT.

The chain links TRBV12-3 or TRBV12-4 to TRBJ1-3, with D maybe TRBD1 (5 bases). The CDR3 contains 14 residues. Trimming removed 5 bases at V and 2 bases at J, with 10 bases between. The chain's CDR3 is CASSPRETGNTIYF. The CDR3 nucleotides are TGTGCCAGCAGTCCCAGGGAGACTGGAAACACCATATATTTT.

This clonotype was seen at least ten times. The gene calls are TRBV6-6 and TRBJ2-3; 10 bases are a match to TRBD2. Looked up from germline, CDR1 is MNHNY and CDR2 is SVGAGI (reference sequence). The length of the CDR3 is 21 residues. Unmatched junction bases numbered 17, after V lost 2 bases and J lost 0 bases. CDR3 amino acids: CASSYPTQYIPSGGSTDTQYF. CDR3 sequence (DNA): TGTGCCAGCAGTTACCCGACTCAATACATCCCTAGCGGGGGAAGCACAGATACGCAGTATTTT.

The sample holds many counts of this clonotype. The V call is TRBV6-2 or TRBV6-3, the J call TRBJ2-6; 8 bases match TRBD1. Per germline, CDR1 MNHEY and CDR2 SVGEGT. The CDR3 contains 17 residues. Losses at the gene ends were 0 bases for V and 4 bases for J; bases not matched to a gene: 5. The CDR3 region is CASSYSRTGLGANVLTF. The CDR3 DNA is TGTGCCAGCAGTTACTCTCGGACAGGGCTCGGGGCCAACGTCCTGACTTTC.

The rearrangement uses TRBV7-2 and TRBJ2-1; unclear D gene. The CDR3 sequence is 13 residues long. Germline lookup yields CDR1 SGHTA and CDR2 FQGNSA. V lost 5 bases to trimming and J lost 2 bases, with 7 bases between them. Here the CDR3 reads CASSGVAYNEQFF. CDR3 nucleotides: TGTGCCAGCAGCGGGGTCGCCTACAATGAGCAGTTCTTC.

This clonotype has a count of ten or more. The chain links TRBV19 to TRBJ1-5; D uncertain. The germline gives CDR1 LNHDA, CDR2 SQIVND (reference sequence). The V and J ends lost 3 bases and 2 bases respectively, with 11 bases between them. The CDR3 length is 15 residues. As DNA, the CDR3 is TGTGCCAGTAGTATCGGCACCTTCGGCAATCAGCCCCAGCATTTT. Its translation is CASSIGTFGNQPQHF. The full variable domain, with the rest looked up from reference TRBV19 and TRBJ1-5, is DGGITQSPKYLFRKEGQNVTLSCEQNLNHDAMYWYRQDPGQGLRLIYYSQIVNDFQKGDIAEGYSVSREKKESFPLTVTSAQKNPTAFYLCASSIGTFGNQPQHFGDGTRLSIL.

In DNA, the CDR3 is TGTGCCAGCAGTTTGCTTCTTTCCTCTACGGAGCAGTACTTC. Amino acids: CASSLLLSSTEQYF. This chain uses TRBV27 with TRBJ2-7, with D uncertain. The V gene lost 3 bases and the J gene lost 7 bases, with 16 bases spanning the gap. Germline values: CDR1 MNHEY, CDR2 SMNVEV (reference sequence). CDR3 length: 14 amino acids.

The chain uses TRBV20-1 and TRBJ2-1; D possibly corresponds to TRBD2 (6 bases). V lost 0 bases and J lost 8, with 17 bases in between. The CDR3 has 15 residues. Germline V gene data show CDR1 as DFQATT and CDR2 as SNEGSKA (reference sequence). The CDR3 DNA is TGCAGTGCTAGAGATCCCCGCGGGGTGGTCGATGAGCAGTTCTTC. Translation gives CSARDPRGVVDEQFF.

The chain recombines TRBV20-1 with TRBJ1-5; D might be TRBD1 (5 bases). V lost 1 base to trimming and J lost 6 bases, with 19 bases between them. This CDR3 region has 16 residues. Germline-derived CDR1 and CDR2 are DFQATT and SNEGSKA (reference sequence). The CDR3: CSARGVGPGTGQPQHF. The CDR3 DNA follows: TGCAGTGCTAGAGGGGTCGGCCCGGGGACGGGTCAGCCCCAGCATTTT.

This rearrangement joins TRBV9 to TRBJ1-1, with a tentative D call TRBD1 (6 bases). Germline-derived CDR1 and CDR2 are SGDLS and YYNGEE. CDR3 length: 13 amino acids. Trimming pared 2 bases from V and 2 bases from J, leaving 7 bases between. CDR3 DNA sequence: TGTGCCAGCAGCGTGGACAGAAACACTGAAGCTTTCTTT. Protein sequence: CASSVDRNTEAFF.

The V call is TRBV28, the J call TRBJ2-7, with no clear D. CDR1 MDHEN and CDR2 SYDVKM come from the germline V gene. V gave up 2 bases and J gave up 5 bases, with 13 bases separating them. This CDR3 contains 14 residues. This chain's CDR3 is CASSLKRRSNEQYF. The CDR3 bases are TGTGCCAGCAGTTTAAAACGAAGGTCTAACGAGCAGTACTTC.

This clonotype was seen a handful of times. The chain has TRBV7-8 and TRBJ1-1; D may be TRBD1 (5 bases). The V and J ends lost 1 base and 1 base respectively, with 10 bases between them. The CDR3 is 15 amino acids. Germline assignment: CDR1 SGHVS and CDR2 FQNEAQ. This chain's CDR3 is CASSLVPRANTEAFF. The CDR3 region has the DNA TGTGCCAGCAGCTTAGTTCCCAGGGCGAACACTGAAGCTTTCTTT.

This clonotype has only a few counts. This CDR3 is CASSLAGPDTEAFF. CDR3 bases: TGTGCCAGCAGCTTAGCCGGGCCGGACACTGAAGCTTTCTTT. The chain carries TRBV11-3 and TRBJ1-1; no definite D call. V dropped 1 base and J dropped 3 bases, with 9 bases sitting between them. The V gene's germline CDR1 is SGHNT and CDR2 YENEEA. The CDR3 spans 14 residues.

This clonotype was seen only a few times. The chain employs TRBV29-1 and TRBJ1-1; TRBD1 might be the D (6 bases). Trimming cost V 7 bases and J 1 base, with 10 bases left between them. Per germline, CDR1 SQVTM and CDR2 ANQGSEA. The CDR3 is 12 amino acids. This chain's CDR3 is CSGIRGNTEAFF. CDR3 bases: TGCAGCGGGATCAGGGGGAACACTGAAGCTTTCTTT.

This clonotype was counted at least ten times. The CDR3 DNA reads TGTGCCAGCAGTGCACAACCGGGACCTAGCACAGATACGCAGTATTTT. Protein: CASSAQPGPSTDTQYF. This chain links TRBV12-3 or TRBV12-4 with TRBJ2-3; D may match TRBD1 or TRBD2 (5 bases each). V was clipped by 5 bases and J by 0 bases, with 15 bases between them. The CDR3 is 16 amino acids.

J is TRBJ2-5 and V is TRBV28; perhaps TRBD2 as D (5 bases). In germline, CDR1 is MDHEN, CDR2 SYDVKM. Trimming stripped 3 bases from V and 5 bases from J, with 10 bases between. The CDR3 is made up of 13 amino acids. CDR3 DNA sequence: TGTGCCAGCAGTTTGGAGGCGCCCGAGACCCAGTACTTC. Translated, it gives CASSLEAPETQYF. The full variable domain, its missing parts supplied by reference TRBV28 and TRBJ2-5, is DVKVTQSSRYLVKRTGEKVFLECVQDMDHENMFWYRQDPGLGLRLIYFSYDVKMKEKGDIPEGYSVSREKKERFSLILESASTNQTSMYLCASSLEAPETQYFGPGTRLLVL.

This clonotype appeared many times. The genes are TRBV11-3 and TRBJ2-3; no reliable D call. The CDR3 totals 13 residues. CDR1 SGHNT and CDR2 YENEEA come from the germline V gene. V lost 1 base, J lost 2 bases, and 4 bases lay in between. The CDR3 bases are TGTGCCAGCAGCTTAGGGGACACAGATACGCAGTATTTT. Translated: CASSLGDTDTQYF.

V and J are TRBV20-1 and TRBJ2-1, with D tentatively TRBD1 or TRBD2 (6 bases each). Looked up from germline, CDR1 is DFQATT and CDR2 is SNEGSKA (reference sequence). V was pared by 5 bases and J by 8 bases, with 19 bases between. The CDR3 is made up of 14 amino acids. The chain's CDR3 is CSAGGNRVTDEQFF. In DNA form, the CDR3 reads TGCAGTGCTGGAGGGAACAGGGTTACCGATGAGCAGTTCTTC.

V gene TRBV24-1 combines with J gene TRBJ2-5, with D unclear. CDR3 length: 12 residues. V dropped 9 bases and J dropped 4 bases, with 11 bases sitting between them. Germline CDR1 reads KGHDR; CDR2 reads SFDVKD. The CDR3 protein is CATGADGETQYF. CDR3 bases: TGTGCCACCGGCGCTGACGGAGAGACCCAGTACTTC.

This clonotype came up many times. The chain uses TRBV3-1 and TRBJ1-4; TRBD1 agrees at 7 bases. Per the germline V gene, CDR1 is LGHDT and CDR2 is YNNKEL (reference sequence). The CDR3 extends over 16 amino acids. V shed 3 bases, J shed 6 bases, and the junction held 10 bases outside the gene matches. CDR3 region: CASSHRSGGDDEKLFF. The CDR3 DNA follows: TGTGCCAGCAGCCACCGTTCAGGGGGAGATGATGAAAAACTGTTTTTT. Full variable domain (remainder filled in from reference TRBV3-1 and TRBJ1-4): DTAVSQTPKYLVTQMGNDKSIKCEQNLGHDTMYWYKQDSKKFLKIMFSYNNKELIINETVPNRFSPKSPDKAHLNLHINSLELGDSAVYFCASSHRSGGDDEKLFFGSGTQLSVL.

V usage is TRBV5-1 and J usage is TRBJ2-2; 9 bases match TRBD2. V gave up 4 bases and J gave up 2 bases; unmatched junction bases: 3. Germline loops: CDR1 SGHRS, CDR2 YFSETQ. The CDR3 consists of 15 residues. The CDR3 here is CASSVSGGNTGELFF. As DNA, the CDR3 is TGCGCCAGCAGCGTTAGCGGGGGCAACACCGGGGAGCTGTTTTTT. The variable domain in full, completed from reference TRBV5-1 and TRBJ2-2, reads KAGVTQTPRYLIKTRGQQVTLSCSPISGHRSVSWYQQTPGQGLQFLFEYFSETQRNKGNFPGRFSGRQFSNSRSEMNVSTLELGDSALYLCASSVSGGNTGELFFGEGSRLTVL.

The rearrangement links TRBV7-9 to TRBJ2-1, with 9 bases identical to TRBD1. The germline gives CDR1 SEHNR, CDR2 FQNEAQ (reference sequence). Trimming removed 5 bases from V and 8 bases from J; junction bases left unmatched: 7. This CDR3 spans 14 amino acids. CDR3 protein: CASSLLGQGHEQFF. The DNA for the CDR3 is TGTGCCAGCAGCCTTTTGGGACAGGGCCATGAGCAGTTCTTC. The whole variable domain, filled in from reference TRBV7-9 and TRBJ2-1, reads DTGVSQNPRHKITKRGQNVTFRCDPISEHNRLYWYRQTLGQGPEFLTYFQNEAQLEKSRLLSDRFSAERPKGSFSTLEIQRTEQGDSAMYLCASSLLGQGHEQFFGPGTRLTVL.

This clonotype showed up many times. The V and J genes are TRBV28 and TRBJ2-2, with no clear D. The CDR3 is 16 amino acids. Germline CDR1 is MDHEN and CDR2 is SYDVKM. Trimming removed 5 bases from V and 4 bases from J, with 17 bases in between. The CDR3 spells CASSPPSRSVTGELFF. For the CDR3, the DNA is TGTGCCAGCAGTCCCCCCTCCAGGTCGGTCACCGGGGAGCTGTTTTTT.

The chain employs TRBV28 and TRBJ1-6, with unresolved D. From germline, CDR1 is MDHEN and CDR2 SYDVKM. V was pared by 6 bases and J by 7 bases, with 10 bases between. The CDR3 sequence is 13 residues long. The chain's CDR3 is CASRGDRNSPLHF. The CDR3 region has the DNA TGTGCCAGCAGGGGTGATCGAAATTCACCCCTCCACTTT.

This clonotype has only one observation. This sequence joins TRBV7-2 and TRBJ2-5; no clear D. The germline V gene encodes CDR1 SGHTA and CDR2 FQGNSA. The CDR3 has 12 amino acids. V lost 5 bases and J lost 5, with 9 bases in between. CDR3 sequence: CASSPTRETQYF. The DNA of the CDR3 is TGTGCCAGCAGCCCCACGCGGGAGACCCAGTACTTC.

This chain links TRBV5-5 with TRBJ1-1; D uncertain. Germline CDR1 is SGHKS and CDR2 is YYEKEE (reference sequence). V lost 2 bases and J 5 bases, leaving 16 bases between the germline ends. The CDR3 is 15 residues long. The CDR3 nucleotides read TGTGCCAGCAGCTTTTCGTGGACCGCCGGGACTGAAGCTTTCTTT. Translation gives CASSFSWTAGTEAFF.

The J gene is TRBJ2-2, the V gene TRBV7-9; 7 bases agree with TRBD2. The CDR3 is 15 amino acids. Unmatched junction bases numbered 7, after V lost 5 bases and J lost 4 bases. CDR1 is SEHNR, CDR2 FQNEAQ, per germline (reference sequence). In DNA, the CDR3 is TGTGCCAGCAGCCGGACTAGAACGGGCACCGGGGAGCTGTTTTTT. This sequence encodes CASSRTRTGTGELFF.

This clonotype was seen a few times. This chain links TRBV10-3 with TRBJ1-2; D is unresolved. The CDR3 spans 15 residues. Deletions cut 0 bases from V and 0 bases from J, with 8 bases between. CDR1 is ENHRY and CDR2 is SYGVKD in the germline V gene. The chain's CDR3 is CAISESINANYGYTF. CDR3 in DNA: TGTGCCATCAGTGAGTCGATTAATGCTAACTATGGCTACACCTTC.

V usage is TRBV12-3 or TRBV12-4 and J usage is TRBJ2-3, with D possibly TRBD1 on 6 matching bases. Trimming took 6 bases from V and 6 from J, leaving 13 bases between them. The CDR3 spans 13 residues. CDR3 sequence: CASRLGGADTQYF. The CDR3 DNA sequence: TGTGCCAGCAGACTTGGGGGCGCGGATACGCAGTATTTT.